This T cell receptor beta chain appears in the sequencing data of a study of T cells in Graves' hyperthyroidism and ophthalmopathy. RNA transcripts provided the source from which TCR beta CDR3 regions were amplified. A first-round RT-PCR of the TCR CDR3 used the HTBI primer set. In TCRdb, the multiplex PCR reads were re-called with MiXCR into one record per CDR3 protein. The repertoire holds about 380,000 distinct CDR3 sequences, approximately 18% seen once, with around 40% in the top ten. Germline CDR1 reads MGHRA; CDR2 reads YSYEKL. V lost 2 bases and J 7 bases, leaving 12 bases between the germline ends. CDR3 length equals 14 residues. This clonotype has just a few counts. What it binds is not known. Regarding the study as a whole: In the analysis, a 13 V-J model separated ophthalmopathy from stable hyperthyroidism.

This clonotype was obtained from a man younger than 35 with Graves' ophthalmopathy. Sequenced: blood. The rearrangement uses TRBV4-1 and TRBJ1-5; D remains ambiguous. The CDR3 bases are TGCGCCAGCAGCCAATTTCTAGATATGCAGCCCCAGCATTTT. Translated, it gives CASSQFLDMQPQHF.